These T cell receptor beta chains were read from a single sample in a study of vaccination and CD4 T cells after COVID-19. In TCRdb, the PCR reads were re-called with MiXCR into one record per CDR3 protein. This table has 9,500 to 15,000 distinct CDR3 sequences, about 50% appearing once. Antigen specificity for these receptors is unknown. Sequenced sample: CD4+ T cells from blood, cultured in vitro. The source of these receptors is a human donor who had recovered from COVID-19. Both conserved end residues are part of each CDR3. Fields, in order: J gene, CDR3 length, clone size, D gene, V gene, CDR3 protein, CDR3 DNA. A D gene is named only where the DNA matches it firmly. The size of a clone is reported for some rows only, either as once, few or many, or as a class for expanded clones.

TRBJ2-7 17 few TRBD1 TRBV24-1 CATSDSSPGQGFYEQYF TGTGCCACCAGTGATTCCTCACCCGGACAGGGTTTCTACGAGCAGTACTTC
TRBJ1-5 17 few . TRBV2 CASRPASNRVPGQPQHF TGTGCCAGCAGACCCGCCTCAAACAGGGTACCCGGGCAGCCCCAGCATTTT
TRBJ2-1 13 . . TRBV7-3 CASSLMVHNEQFF TGTGCCAGCAGCTTAATGGTACACAATGAGCAGTTCTTC
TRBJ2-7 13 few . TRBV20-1 CSALVTSPYEQYF TGCAGTGCTCTAGTAACTAGCCCTTACGAGCAGTACTTC
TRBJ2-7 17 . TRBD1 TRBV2 CASSGTGTGGKLGEQYF TGTGCCAGCAGTGGAACTGGAACAGGGGGTAAATTGGGCGAGCAGTACTTC
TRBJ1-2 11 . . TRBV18 CASSPRVGYTF TGTGCCAGCTCACCGAGGGTTGGCTACACCTTC
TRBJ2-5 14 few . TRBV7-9 CASSRRLGQETQYF TGTGCCAGCAGCCGACGACTAGGGCAAGAGACCCAGTACTTC
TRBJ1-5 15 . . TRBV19 CASSRGGSSNQPQHF TGTGCCAGTAGCAGAGGGGGGTCTAGCAATCAGCCCCAGCATTTT
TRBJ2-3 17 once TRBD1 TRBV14 CASSQDPPGQGADTQYF TGTGCCAGCAGCCAAGATCCCCCGGGACAGGGGGCAGATACGCAGTATTTT
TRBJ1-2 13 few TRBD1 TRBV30 CAWREGQGYGYTF TGTGCCTGGAGGGAGGGACAGGGGTATGGCTACACCTTC
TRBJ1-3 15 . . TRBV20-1 CSALSRPLSGNTIYF TGCAGTGCTTTATCAAGACCCCTTTCTGGAAACACCATATATTTT
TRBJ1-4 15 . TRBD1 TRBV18 CASSILGTGDEKLFF TGTGCCAGCTCAATACTCGGGACAGGGGATGAAAAACTGTTTTTT
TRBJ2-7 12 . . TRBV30 CAWSSDSYEQYF TGTGCCTGGAGTTCGGACAGCTACGAGCAGTACTTC
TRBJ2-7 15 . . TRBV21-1 CAVVDGDRAIYEQYF TGTGCCGTCGTCGACGGCGACAGGGCTATCTACGAGCAGTACTTC
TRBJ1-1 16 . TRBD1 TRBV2 CASSEDVGQENTEAFF TGTGCCAGCAGTGAAGATGTGGGACAGGAGAACACTGAAGCTTTCTTT
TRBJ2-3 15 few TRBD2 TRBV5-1 CASSLVAGDTDTQYF TGCGCCAGCAGCCTGGTAGCGGGAGACACAGATACGCAGTATTTT
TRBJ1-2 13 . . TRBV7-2 CASSLVGVDGYTF TGTGCCAGCAGCTTAGTGGGAGTTGATGGCTACACCTTC
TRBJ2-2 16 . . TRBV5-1 CASSRTGQPNTGELFF TGCGCCAGCAGCCGGACCGGACAGCCAAACACCGGGGAGCTGTTTTTT
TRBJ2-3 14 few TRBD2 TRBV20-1 CSASLAGVTDTQYF TGCAGTGCTAGTCTAGCGGGAGTAACAGATACGCAGTATTTT
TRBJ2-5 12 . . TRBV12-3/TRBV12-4 CASSLAPETQYF TGTGCCAGCAGTTTAGCGCCGGAGACCCAGTACTTC
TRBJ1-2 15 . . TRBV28 CASSVGGRRNYGYTF TGTGCCAGCAGCGTTGGGGGACGTCGTAACTATGGCTACACCTTC
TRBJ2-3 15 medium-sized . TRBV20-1 CSARDLGRRTDTQYF TGCAGTGCTAGAGATCTGGGACGCCGCACAGATACGCAGTATTTT
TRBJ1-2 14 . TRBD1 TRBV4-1 CASSQADRPTPYTF TGCGCCAGCAGCCAAGCGGACAGGCCGACCCCCTACACCTTC
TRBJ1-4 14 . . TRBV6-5 CASSSRGTHEKLFF TGTGCCAGCAGTTCCCGCGGGACCCATGAAAAACTGTTTTTT
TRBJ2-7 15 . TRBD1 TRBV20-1 CSAPRTGQTSYEQYF TGCAGTGCTCCAAGGACAGGGCAGACCTCCTACGAGCAGTACTTC
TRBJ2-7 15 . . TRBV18 CASSPDTRAGYEQYF TGTGCCAGCTCACCAGATACGCGGGCTGGCTACGAGCAGTACTTC
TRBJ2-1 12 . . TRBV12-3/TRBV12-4 CASSGTSNEQFF TGTGCCAGCAGCGGGACTTCCAATGAGCAGTTCTTC
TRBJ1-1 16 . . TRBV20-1 CSARDQGGGGGTEAFF TGCAGTGCTAGAGATCAGGGAGGGGGTGGGGGGACTGAAGCTTTCTTT
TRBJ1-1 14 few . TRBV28 CASSLGGLGTEAFF TGTGCCAGCAGTTTAGGAGGGCTAGGGACTGAAGCTTTCTTT
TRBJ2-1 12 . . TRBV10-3 CAIGGQPLRQFF TGTGCCATTGGTGGACAGCCCCTTCGGCAGTTCTTC
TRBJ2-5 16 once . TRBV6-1 CASSERRGSAQETQYF TGTGCCAGCAGTGAAAGGAGGGGGTCAGCGCAAGAGACCCAGTACTTC
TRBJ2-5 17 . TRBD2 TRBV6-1 CASSEAFESSGRETQYF TGTGCCAGCAGTGAAGCGTTTGAGTCTAGCGGGAGGGAGACCCAGTACTTC